One sample yielded the 28 T cell receptor beta chains listed below, sequenced in a study of neoadjuvant nivolumab and ipilimumab in lung cancer. This table comes from immunoSEQ multiplex PCR, and its TCRdb copy is limited to in-frame clones, with some not included. Of fewer than 40,000 clones in the sample, around nine tenths were seen once. The sample in question was peripheral blood, obtained after neoadjuvant nivolumab, alone or with ipilimumab, at or shortly before surgery. The receptors were gathered from an adult with non-small cell lung cancer.

The rearrangement links TRBV4-2 to TRBJ2-5; D not resolved. The V end lost 0 bases, the J end lost 7 bases, and 12 bases lay between the germline ends. CDR3 length equals 14 residues. The germline V gene encodes CDR1 LGHNA and CDR2 YNFKEQ. The CDR3 region has the DNA TGTGCCAGCAGCCAAGAGTACCCCTGGGGGACCCAGTACTTC. Translation gives CASSQEYPWGTQYF.

The V call is TRBV4-1, the J call TRBJ1-2; 9 bases are a match to TRBD1. J was trimmed by 5 bases and V by 2 bases; bases with no gene match: 12. The CDR3 extends over 17 amino acids. Germline-derived CDR1 and CDR2 are MGHRA and YSYEKL. The CDR3 loop is CASSQLQGAQGTYGYTF. DNA for the CDR3: TGCGCCAGCAGCCAACTACAGGGGGCACAAGGAACATATGGCTACACCTTC.

The chain carries TRBV25-1 and TRBJ2-4; the match to TRBD1 covers 7 bases. Trimming cost V 6 bases and J 7 bases; bases outside gene matches: 9. CDR1 is MGHDK, CDR2 SYGVNS, per germline. The CDR3 sequence is 14 residues long. CDR3 DNA: TGTGCCAGCAGCACCGGGACAGCGACCAACATTCAGTACTTC. This gives the protein CASSTGTATNIQYF.

V is TRBV6-1 and J is TRBJ1-1; 7 bases are a match to TRBD1. The V and J ends lost 3 bases and 4 bases, in that order; junction bases with no gene match: 8. This CDR3 spans 15 amino acids. The germline CDR1 and CDR2 sequences are MNHNS and SASEGT. DNA for the CDR3: TGTGCCAGCAGTGACACAGGGGTGTTGGGCACTGAAGCTTTCTTT. Residues: CASSDTGVLGTEAFF.

The rearrangement uses TRBV9 and TRBJ2-7, with 7 bases aligning to TRBD1. Trimming took 0 bases from V and 3 from J; bases not matched to a gene: 3. Germline V gene lookup returns CDR1 SGDLS and CDR2 YYNGEE. CDR3 length: 14 residues. The CDR3 loop reads CASSVGQGYYEQYF. The CDR3 DNA follows: TGTGCCAGCAGCGTAGGACAGGGTTACTACGAGCAGTACTTC.

The V call is TRBV6-5, the J call TRBJ1-1; D unresolved. The CDR3 length is 13 residues. Germline lookup yields CDR1 MNHEY and CDR2 SVGAGI. Trimming pared 7 bases from V and 1 base from J, leaving 10 bases between. DNA of the CDR3: TGTGCCAGCACCTCACTATGGAACACTGAAGCTTTCTTT. Its protein product is CASTSLWNTEAFF.

The genes are TRBV10-3 and TRBJ1-5; D may be TRBD1 (6 bases). The CDR3 runs to 13 residues. The V gene's germline CDR1 is ENHRY and CDR2 SYGVKD. The V and J ends lost 6 bases and 3 bases respectively, with 9 bases between them. As DNA, the CDR3 is TGTGCCATCAGGCCAGGGGTCAATCAGCCCCAGCATTTT. Amino acid sequence: CAIRPGVNQPQHF.

V gene TRBV28 combines with J gene TRBJ1-2; a weak D match, TRBD1 (6 bases). CDR3 length equals 13 residues. The ends were cut back, 7 bases at V and 8 bases at J, with 17 bases in the middle. From germline, CDR1 is MDHEN and CDR2 SYDVKM. In nucleotides, the CDR3 is TGTGCCAGCACCCCACAGGACAGTTTGGGCTACACCTTC. Translation: CASTPQDSLGYTF.

The rearrangement joins TRBV7-8 to TRBJ2-2; D possibly corresponds to TRBD1 (5 bases). The germline V gene has CDR1 SGHVS and CDR2 FQNEAQ. Trimming cost V 3 bases and J 0 bases, with 8 bases left between them. The length of the CDR3 is 15 residues. The CDR3 DNA sequence: TGTGCCAGCAGCTTTGGACAAACGAACACCGGGGAGCTGTTTTTT. Translated, it gives CASSFGQTNTGELFF.

This sequence joins TRBV2 and TRBJ1-5; the D gene is possibly TRBD1 (6 bases). Trimming removed 3 bases from V and 2 bases from J, with 8 bases in between. The germline CDR1 and CDR2 sequences are SNHLY and FYNNEI. This CDR3 is 14 amino acids long. Written as DNA, the CDR3 is TGTGCCAGCAGTGATCAGGGGCGCAATCAGCCCCAGCATTTT. Amino acid sequence: CASSDQGRNQPQHF.

The rearrangement links TRBV5-4 to TRBJ2-5; 10 bases line up with TRBD1. The CDR3 sequence is 15 residues long. V lost 1 base to trimming and J lost 4 bases; unmatched junction nucleotides: 4. Germline V gene sequence: CDR1 SGHNT, CDR2 YYREEE (reference sequence). The CDR3 sequence: CASSLQGQGSETQYF. The DNA for the CDR3 is TGTGCCAGCAGCTTGCAGGGACAGGGGTCAGAGACCCAGTACTTC.

This chain connects TRBV7-2 to TRBJ1-5; D is unclear. This CDR3 has 15 residues. Germline loops: CDR1 SGHTA, CDR2 FQGNSA. Trimming removed 1 base at V and 0 bases at J, with 7 bases between. The CDR3 spells CASSLGGYSNQPQHF. The CDR3 DNA follows: TGTGCCAGCAGCTTAGGTGGATATAGCAATCAGCCCCAGCATTTT.

V usage is TRBV6-1 and J usage is TRBJ1-2; D unclear. Trimming stripped 10 bases from V and 5 bases from J, with 11 bases between. Germline V gives CDR1 MNHNS, CDR2 SASEGT. This CDR3 spans 11 amino acids. In DNA, the CDR3 is TGTGCCACCCCGGGCGGGTATGGCTACACCTTC. This gives the protein CATPGGYGYTF.

This rearrangement joins TRBV7-8 to TRBJ2-1, with a tentative D call TRBD1 (6 bases). The V end lost 4 bases, the J end lost 8 bases, and 21 bases lay between the germline ends. Germline V gives CDR1 SGHVS, CDR2 FQNEAQ. The CDR3 covers 16 residues. The chain's CDR3 is CASSSLGDTVIDEQFF. The CDR3 DNA sequence: TGTGCCAGCAGCTCCCTCGGGGACACCGTGATAGATGAGCAGTTCTTC.

The genes are TRBV7-2 and TRBJ1-2; TRBD1 agrees at 10 bases. This CDR3 has 13 residues. Per the germline V gene, CDR1 is SGHTA and CDR2 is FQGNSA. V lost 5 bases to trimming and J lost 8 bases; unmatched junction nucleotides: 5. The CDR3 DNA follows: TGTGCCAGCAGCATGACAGGGGGCGACGGCTACACCTTC. It specifies CASSMTGGDGYTF.

CDR3 in amino acids: CASSQFRATYNQPQHF. In DNA form, the CDR3 reads TGTGCCAGCAGCCAATTCAGGGCGACGTACAATCAGCCCCAGCATTTT. The V call is TRBV7-8, the J call TRBJ1-5, with D tentatively TRBD1 (5 bases). Germline V gene sequence: CDR1 SGHVS, CDR2 FQNEAQ. The CDR3 sequence is 16 residues long. V was trimmed by 5 bases and J by 3 bases, leaving 17 bases between them. The full variable domain, its missing parts supplied by reference TRBV7-8 and TRBJ1-5, is GAGVSQSPRYKVAKRGQDVALRCDPISGHVSLFWYQQALGQGPEFLTYFQNEAQLDKSGLPSDRFFAERPEGSVSTLKIQRTQQEDSAVYLCASSQFRATYNQPQHFGDGTRLSIL.

J is TRBJ2-5 and V is TRBV29-1; 8 positions agree with TRBD1. CDR1 is SQVTM, CDR2 ANQGSEA, per germline. The length of the CDR3 is 13 residues. With 6 bases clipped from V and 4 bases from J, the junction kept 7 bases outside the gene matches. CDR3 nucleotide sequence: TGCAGCGTGCATCCAGGGGGCGCAGAGACCCAGTACTTC. As protein: CSVHPGGAETQYF.

This chain joins TRBV6-6 and TRBJ1-1, with 8 positions matching TRBD1. The CDR3 contains 12 residues. Trimming removed 8 bases from V and 11 bases from J; junction bases left unmatched: 10. The germline CDR1 and CDR2 sequences are MNHNY and SVGAGI (reference sequence). In nucleotides, the CDR3 is TGTGCCAGCGGCAGACAGGGACAGGAGGCTTTCTTT. Its translation is CASGRQGQEAFF.

The genes are TRBV19 and TRBJ1-2, with D tentatively TRBD1 (5 bases). Germline loops: CDR1 LNHDA, CDR2 SQIVND (reference sequence). Deletions cut 4 bases from V and 3 bases from J, with 15 bases between. This CDR3 region has 15 residues. The CDR3 is CASSTSGGFDYGYTF. The CDR3, as DNA: TGTGCCAGTAGTACCTCCGGGGGGTTCGACTATGGCTACACCTTC.

The chain links TRBV2 to TRBJ2-2, with D possibly TRBD1 on 5 matching bases. Looked up from germline, CDR1 is SNHLY and CDR2 is FYNNEI. V lost 5 bases, J lost 0 bases, and 10 bases lay in between. The CDR3 loop spans 15 amino acids. CDR3 amino acids: CASSWTPTNTGELFF. DNA of the CDR3: TGTGCCAGCAGTTGGACACCAACGAACACCGGGGAGCTGTTTTTT.

The chain employs TRBV6-5 and TRBJ1-6; no firm D call. V was pared by 0 bases and J by 10 bases, with 13 bases between. Germline V gene sequence: CDR1 MNHEY, CDR2 SVGAGI. This CDR3 spans 15 amino acids. The DNA for the CDR3 is TGTGCCAGCAGTTACTCGATACAGCGCAGCTCACCCCTCCACTTT. Protein: CASSYSIQRSSPLHF.

The chain employs TRBV19 and TRBJ1-6; possibly TRBD1 for D (6 bases). Germline V gene lookup returns CDR1 LNHDA and CDR2 SQIVND (reference sequence). The germline V and J ends were trimmed by 1 base and 7 bases, with 11 bases remaining between them. The CDR3 totals 15 residues. The CDR3 loop is CASSIGPGENSPLHF. CDR3 bases: TGTGCCAGTAGTATAGGTCCAGGGGAAAATTCACCCCTCCACTTT.

The J gene is TRBJ2-7, the V gene TRBV10-3; 8 nucleotides match TRBD1. The trim removed 11 bases at V and 3 bases at J, leaving 3 bases unmatched. The germline V gene has CDR1 ENHRY and CDR2 SYGVKD. The CDR3 is 11 amino acids. DNA of the CDR3: TGTGCCTCGGGACAGGACTACGAGCAGTACTTC. Translating gives CASGQDYEQYF.

The chain uses TRBV4-1 and TRBJ1-1; D perhaps matches TRBD1 (5 bases). CDR3 size: 13 residues. Trimming removed 4 bases at V and 4 bases at J, with 10 bases between. Looked up from germline, CDR1 is MGHRA and CDR2 is YSYEKL. CDR3 nucleotide sequence: TGCGCCAGCAGCCGGGACCGGGTCACTGAAGCTTTCTTT. The encoded protein is CASSRDRVTEAFF.

The rearrangement uses TRBV5-1 and TRBJ2-5; 11 positions agree with TRBD1. J gave up 5 bases and V 2 bases, and 8 bases lay outside the gene matches. From germline, CDR1 is SGHRS and CDR2 YFSETQ. The CDR3 contains 16 residues. CDR3 sequence reads: CASSFKDRGLKETQYF. CDR3 bases: TGCGCCAGCAGCTTTAAGGACAGGGGGCTTAAGGAGACCCAGTACTTC.

Only one count was recorded for this clone. Written as DNA, the CDR3 is TGTGCCAGCAGCTTAGAGGCAGGGTCAAATTCACCCCTCCACTTT. Translating it yields CASSLEAGSNSPLHF. The gene calls are TRBV7-3 and TRBJ1-6; tentatively, D is TRBD1 (5 bases). The V gene lost 2 bases and the J gene lost 7 bases, with 12 bases spanning the gap. This CDR3 spans 15 amino acids. Germline CDR1 is SGHTA and CDR2 is FQGTGA.

The J gene is TRBJ1-5, the V gene TRBV29-1; 9 bases match TRBD1. The V gene's germline CDR1 is SQVTM and CDR2 ANQGSEA. The CDR3 has 15 amino acids. V gave up 7 bases and J gave up 4 bases; unmatched junction bases: 11. CDR3 nucleotides: TGCAGCGCATCCCGGGGGACAGGGTCAAATCAGCCCCAGCATTTT. This codes for CSASRGTGSNQPQHF.

This clone has a single count. The chain combines TRBV6-5 with TRBJ1-2; D unresolved. CDR1 MNHEY and CDR2 SVGAGI come from the germline V gene. The CDR3 has 12 amino acids. Between the trimmed V and J ends, which lost 2 bases and 4 bases, there was a span of 5 bases. Here the CDR3 DNA reads TGTGCCAGCAGTTACCCCGGCTATGGCTACACCTTC. Residues: CASSYPGYGYTF.